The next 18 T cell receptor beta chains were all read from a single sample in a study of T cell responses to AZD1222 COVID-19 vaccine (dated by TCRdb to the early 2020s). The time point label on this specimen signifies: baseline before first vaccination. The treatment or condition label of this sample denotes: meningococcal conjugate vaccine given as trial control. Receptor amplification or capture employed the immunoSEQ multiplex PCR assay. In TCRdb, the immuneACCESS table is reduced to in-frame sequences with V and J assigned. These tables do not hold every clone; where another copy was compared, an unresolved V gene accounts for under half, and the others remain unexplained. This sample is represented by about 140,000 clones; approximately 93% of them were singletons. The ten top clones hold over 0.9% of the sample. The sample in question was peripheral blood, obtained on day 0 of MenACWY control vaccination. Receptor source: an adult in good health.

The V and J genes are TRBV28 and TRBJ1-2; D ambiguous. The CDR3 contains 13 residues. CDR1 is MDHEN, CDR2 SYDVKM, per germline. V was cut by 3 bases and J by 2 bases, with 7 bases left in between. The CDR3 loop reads CASSLEGNYGYTF. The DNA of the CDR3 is TGTGCCAGCAGTTTGGAAGGGAACTATGGCTACACCTTC.

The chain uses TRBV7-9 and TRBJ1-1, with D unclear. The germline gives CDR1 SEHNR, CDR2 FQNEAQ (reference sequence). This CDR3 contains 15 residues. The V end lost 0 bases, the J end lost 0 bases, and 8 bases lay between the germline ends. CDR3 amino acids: CASSLAGSLNTEAFF. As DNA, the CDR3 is TGTGCCAGCAGCTTAGCAGGCAGCTTGAACACTGAAGCTTTCTTT.

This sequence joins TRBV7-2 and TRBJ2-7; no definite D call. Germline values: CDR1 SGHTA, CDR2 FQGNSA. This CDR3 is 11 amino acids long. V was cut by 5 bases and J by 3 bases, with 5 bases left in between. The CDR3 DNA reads TGTGCCAGCAGCCCAGACTACGAGCAGTACTTC. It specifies CASSPDYEQYF.

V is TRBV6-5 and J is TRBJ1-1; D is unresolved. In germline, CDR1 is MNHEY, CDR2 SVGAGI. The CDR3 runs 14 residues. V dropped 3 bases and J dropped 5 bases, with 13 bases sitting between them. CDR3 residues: CASSYEGLRTEAFF. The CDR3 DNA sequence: TGTGCCAGCAGTTATGAAGGACTTCGGACTGAAGCTTTCTTT.

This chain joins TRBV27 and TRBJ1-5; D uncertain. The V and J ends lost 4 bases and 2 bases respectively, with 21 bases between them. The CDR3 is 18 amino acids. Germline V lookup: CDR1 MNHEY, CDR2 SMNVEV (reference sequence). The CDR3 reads CASSWGGYVSTGNQPQHF. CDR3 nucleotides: TGTGCCAGCAGTTGGGGAGGGTACGTTTCAACGGGCAATCAGCCCCAGCATTTT.

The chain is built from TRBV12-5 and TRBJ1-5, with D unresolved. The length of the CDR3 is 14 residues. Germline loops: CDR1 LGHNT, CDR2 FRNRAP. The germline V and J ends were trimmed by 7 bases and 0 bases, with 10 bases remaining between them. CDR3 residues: CASVPEYSNQPQHF. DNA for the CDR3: TGTGCTAGTGTTCCCGAATATAGCAATCAGCCCCAGCATTTT.

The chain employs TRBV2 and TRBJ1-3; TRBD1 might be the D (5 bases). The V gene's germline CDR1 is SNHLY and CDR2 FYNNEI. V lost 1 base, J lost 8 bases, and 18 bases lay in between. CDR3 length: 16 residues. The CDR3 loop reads CASSEGDHHPGDTIYF. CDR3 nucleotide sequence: TGTGCCAGCAGTGAAGGGGACCACCACCCCGGGGACACCATATATTTT.

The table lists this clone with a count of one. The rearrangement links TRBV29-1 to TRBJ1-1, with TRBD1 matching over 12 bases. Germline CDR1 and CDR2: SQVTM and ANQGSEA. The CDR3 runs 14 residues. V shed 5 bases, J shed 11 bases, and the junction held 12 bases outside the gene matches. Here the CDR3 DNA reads TGCAGCGTTATTCTGCGGGACAGGGGGCATACGGCTTTCTTT. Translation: CSVILRDRGHTAFF.

The CDR3 loop is CASSRGLDRAEQFF. The CDR3 nucleotides read TGCGCCAGCAGCCGCGGTCTGGACAGGGCTGAGCAGTTCTTC. The chain joins TRBV5-1 to TRBJ2-1; 8 nucleotides match TRBD1. Germline V gene data show CDR1 as SGHRS and CDR2 as YFSETQ. The CDR3 contains 14 residues. With 4 bases clipped from V and 9 bases from J, the junction kept 9 bases outside the gene matches.

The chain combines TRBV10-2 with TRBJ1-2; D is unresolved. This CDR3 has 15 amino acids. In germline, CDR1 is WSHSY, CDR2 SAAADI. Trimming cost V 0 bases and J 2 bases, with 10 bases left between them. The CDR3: CASSESVRLNYGYTF. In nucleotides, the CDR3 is TGCGCCAGCAGTGAGTCGGTTAGACTAAACTATGGCTACACCTTC.

The CDR3 loop reads CASSLRQGSPLHF. DNA for the CDR3: TGTGCCAGCAGCCTTAGACAGGGTTCACCCCTCCACTTT. The chain employs TRBV6-6 and TRBJ1-6; 7 positions agree with TRBD1. V dropped 6 bases and J dropped 9; count of bases not matched to a gene: 5. The CDR3 extends over 13 amino acids. The germline V gene encodes CDR1 MNHNY and CDR2 SVGAGI (reference sequence).

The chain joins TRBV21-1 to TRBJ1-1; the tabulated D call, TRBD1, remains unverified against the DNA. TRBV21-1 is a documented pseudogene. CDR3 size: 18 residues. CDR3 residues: CASSPIPEQGKEDTEAFF. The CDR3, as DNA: TGTGCCAGCAGCCCTATACCTGAACAGGGGAAAGAGGACACTGAAGCTTTCTTT.

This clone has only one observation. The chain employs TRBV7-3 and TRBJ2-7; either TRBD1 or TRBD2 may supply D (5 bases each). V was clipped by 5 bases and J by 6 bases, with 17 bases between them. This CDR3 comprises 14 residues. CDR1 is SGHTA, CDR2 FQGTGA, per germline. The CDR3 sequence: CASSPGRPSGEQYF. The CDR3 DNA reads TGTGCCAGCAGCCCAGGGAGACCTTCTGGCGAGCAGTACTTC.

CDR3 loop: CASSIKGGGTEAFF. The CDR3 DNA follows: TGTGCCAGTAGTATTAAAGGCGGGGGCACTGAAGCTTTCTTT. The chain recombines TRBV19 with TRBJ1-1; possible D gene TRBD1, 5 bases. Trimming removed 3 bases at V and 4 bases at J, with 12 bases between. Germline V gene lookup returns CDR1 LNHDA and CDR2 SQIVND (reference sequence). The CDR3 consists of 14 residues.

CDR3 loop: CASGNAKPQHF. The CDR3 DNA reads as TGTGCCAGTGGAAACGCGAAGCCCCAGCATTTT. The V call is TRBV6-5, the J call TRBJ1-5; no definite D call. Germline V lookup: CDR1 MNHEY, CDR2 SVGAGI. Trimming pared 9 bases from V and 8 bases from J, leaving 11 bases between. This CDR3 has 11 residues.

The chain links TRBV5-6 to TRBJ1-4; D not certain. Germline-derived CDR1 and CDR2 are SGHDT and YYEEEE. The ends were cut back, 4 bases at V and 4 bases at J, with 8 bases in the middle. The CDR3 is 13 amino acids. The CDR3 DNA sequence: TGTGCCAGCAGCCTGCGGGTTAATGAAAAACTGTTTTTT. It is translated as CASSLRVNEKLFF.

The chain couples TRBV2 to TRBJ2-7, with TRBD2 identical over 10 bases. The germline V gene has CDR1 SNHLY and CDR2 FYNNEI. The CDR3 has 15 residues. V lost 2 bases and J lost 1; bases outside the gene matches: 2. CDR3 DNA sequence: TGTGCCAGCAGTGAACCGACTAGCGGGTCCTACGAGCAGTACTTC. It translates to CASSEPTSGSYEQYF.

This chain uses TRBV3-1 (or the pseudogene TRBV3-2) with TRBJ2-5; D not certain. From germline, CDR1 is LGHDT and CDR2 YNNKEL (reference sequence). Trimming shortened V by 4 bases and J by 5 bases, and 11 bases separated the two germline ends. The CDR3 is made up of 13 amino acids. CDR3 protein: CASSLAGSETQYF. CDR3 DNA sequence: TGTGCCAGCAGCCTAGCAGGCTCCGAGACCCAGTACTTC.